The sample holds a few counts of the clone carrying this T cell receptor (beta chain). Trimming removed 1 base at V and 6 bases at J, with 9 bases between. The V gene's germline CDR1 is SEHNR and CDR2 FQNEAQ (reference sequence). The CDR3 length is 13 residues. The sample belongs to a study of blood T cell repertoires in COVID-19. Study-level information: Sites in the United States, Italy and Spain provided acute and convalescent COVID-19 samples. The cDNA or gDNA used as material had been derived from T cells, B-cell-depleted T cells, or PBMCs.

Original handling: The authors estimated nucleated cell counts from reference gene primer amplification. Sequencing was performed with immunoSEQ multiplex PCR; in TCRdb, only in-frame clones are kept and a portion is missing. D and trimming come from the DNA, and the V and J calls and clone size come from that table. The sample carries some 250,000 clones, 81% recorded once. What was sequenced was peripheral blood. This sequence joins TRBV7-9 and TRBJ1-1; no clear D gene. The origin of this receptor is a woman older than 75 with acute or convalescent COVID-19. The CDR3 bases are TGTGCCAGCAGCTTAGGAGGTACGTCTGAAGCTTTCTTT. The encoded protein is CASSLGGTSEAFF. Full variable domain (rest looked up from reference TRBV7-9 and TRBJ1-1): DTGVSQNPRHKITKRGQNVTFRCDPISEHNRLYWYRQTLGQGPEFLTYFQNEAQLEKSRLLSDRFSAERPKGSFSTLEIQRTEQGDSAMYLCASSLGGTSEAFFGQGTRLTVV.